The clone carrying this T cell receptor beta chain was recorded once. A much bigger clone sits one base away, suggesting this may be a read error. The data are from a study of blood T cell repertoires in COVID-19. In germline, CDR1 is SGHDT, CDR2 YYEEEE. This CDR3 is built from 18 residues. Produced via immunoSEQ multiplex PCR; TCRdb's table is partial and in-frame only. The repertoire holds roughly 230,000 clones, with roughly 80% as singletons. The TCR comes from a man aged 50 to 60 with active or convalescent COVID-19. The chain links TRBV5-6 to TRBJ1-2; D ambiguous. Sequenced input: peripheral blood. The CDR3 DNA is TGTGTCAGCAGCTTGATGAACAGTATTACACCTTTCTACTATGGCTACACCTTC. Protein sequence: CVSSLMNSITPFYYGYTF.